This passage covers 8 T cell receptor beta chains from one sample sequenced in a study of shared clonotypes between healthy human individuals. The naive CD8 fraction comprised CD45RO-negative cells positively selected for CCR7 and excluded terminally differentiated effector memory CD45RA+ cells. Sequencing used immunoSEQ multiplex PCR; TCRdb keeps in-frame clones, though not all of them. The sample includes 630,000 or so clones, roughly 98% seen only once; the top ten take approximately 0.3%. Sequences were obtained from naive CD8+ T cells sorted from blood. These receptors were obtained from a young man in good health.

The CDR3 loop reads CASSLGEGWTEAFF. The CDR3 region has the DNA TGCGCCAGCAGCTTGGGGGAGGGGTGGACTGAAGCTTTCTTT. This rearrangement joins TRBV5-1 to TRBJ1-1; TRBD1 might be the D (5 bases). Looked up from germline, CDR1 is SGHRS and CDR2 is YFSETQ. V was clipped by 0 bases and J by 5 bases, with 11 bases between them. CDR3 length: 14 amino acids.

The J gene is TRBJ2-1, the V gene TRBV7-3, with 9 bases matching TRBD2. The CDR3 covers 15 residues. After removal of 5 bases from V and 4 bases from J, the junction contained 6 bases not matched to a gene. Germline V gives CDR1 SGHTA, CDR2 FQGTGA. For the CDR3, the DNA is TGTGCCAGCAGCGCCCTAGCGGGACTTTACAATGAGCAGTTCTTC. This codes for CASSALAGLYNEQFF.

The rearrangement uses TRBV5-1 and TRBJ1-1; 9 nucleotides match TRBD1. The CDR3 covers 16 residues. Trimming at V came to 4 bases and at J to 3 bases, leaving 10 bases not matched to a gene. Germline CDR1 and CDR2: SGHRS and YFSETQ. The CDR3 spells CASSPTGGSGDTEAFF. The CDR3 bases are TGCGCCAGCAGCCCGACAGGGGGTAGCGGTGACACTGAAGCTTTCTTT.

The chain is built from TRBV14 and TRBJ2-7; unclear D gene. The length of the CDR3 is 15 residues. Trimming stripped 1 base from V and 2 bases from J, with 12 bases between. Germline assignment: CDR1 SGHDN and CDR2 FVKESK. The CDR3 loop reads CASSQATQITYEQYF. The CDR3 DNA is TGTGCCAGCAGCCAAGCTACACAGATAACCTACGAGCAGTACTTC.

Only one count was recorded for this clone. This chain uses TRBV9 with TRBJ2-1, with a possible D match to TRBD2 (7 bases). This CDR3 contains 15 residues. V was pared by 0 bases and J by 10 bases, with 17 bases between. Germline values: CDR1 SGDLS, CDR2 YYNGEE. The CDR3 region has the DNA TGTGCCAGCAGCGTAGGCCCAGGGGTAGCGGGCGAGCAGTTCTTC. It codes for CASSVGPGVAGEQFF.

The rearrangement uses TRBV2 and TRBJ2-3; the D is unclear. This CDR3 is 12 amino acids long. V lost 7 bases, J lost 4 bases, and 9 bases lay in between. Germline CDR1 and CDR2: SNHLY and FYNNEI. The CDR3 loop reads CASMGRPDTQYF. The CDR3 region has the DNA TGTGCCAGCATGGGTAGACCAGATACGCAGTATTTT.

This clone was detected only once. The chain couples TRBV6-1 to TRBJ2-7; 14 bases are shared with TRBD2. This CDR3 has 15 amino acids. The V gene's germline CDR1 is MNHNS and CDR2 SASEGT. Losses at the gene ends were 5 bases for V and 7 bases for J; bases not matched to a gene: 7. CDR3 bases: TGTGCCAGCAGTCCGGGACTAGCGGGAGTGGGGGAGCAGTACTTC. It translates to CASSPGLAGVGEQYF.

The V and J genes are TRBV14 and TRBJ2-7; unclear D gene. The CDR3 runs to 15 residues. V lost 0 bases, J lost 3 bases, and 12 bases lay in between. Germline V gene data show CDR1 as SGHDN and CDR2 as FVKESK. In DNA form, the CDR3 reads TGTGCCAGCAGCCAAGATCGAGGAAGGCGCTACGAGCAGTACTTC. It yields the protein CASSQDRGRRYEQYF. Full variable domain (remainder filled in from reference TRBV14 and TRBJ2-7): EAGVTQFPSHSVIEKGQTVTLRCDPISGHDNLYWYRRVMGKEIKFLLHFVKESKQDESGMPNNRFLAERTGGTYSTLKVQPAELEDSGVYFCASSQDRGRRYEQYFGPGTRLTVT.